These 8 T cell receptor beta chains share one sample of origin, sequenced in a study of T cell responses to AZD1222 COVID-19 vaccine (dated by TCRdb to about 2021). In light of the paper, this sample's time point label describes: about 28 days (+/-7) after the second vaccine dose. The method behind the library was the immunoSEQ multiplex PCR assay. TCRdb limited this immuneACCESS table to in-frame rearrangements with V and J called. A share of clones is missing; checked studies link under half to unresolved V genes, and the rest is unexplained. The sample yields about 100,000 clones; approximately 90% were counted once. 8.5% to 10% of the sample is held by the ten biggest clonotypes. The source was peripheral blood, collected 28 days after the second AZD1222 dose. The receptors derive from an adult who received the AZD1222 COVID-19 vaccine.

J is TRBJ2-7 and V is TRBV7-6; D call uncertain. The CDR3 loop spans 15 amino acids. Germline V gene lookup returns CDR1 SGHVS and CDR2 FNYEAQ. Deletions cut 1 base from V and 1 base from J, with 11 bases between. The CDR3 bases are TGTGCCAGCAGCTTAGAGTCAGGTTTTTCCTACGAGCAGTACTTC. Its translation is CASSLESGFSYEQYF.

The rearrangement joins TRBV7-9 to TRBJ1-1; 8 bases align to TRBD1. V trimming: 3 bases; J trimming: 6 bases; junction bases outside the gene matches: 6. The CDR3 is 14 residues long. Germline loops: CDR1 SEHNR, CDR2 FQNEAQ (reference sequence). CDR3 DNA: TGTGCCAGCAGCTTCGGACAGGGTATCTCTGAAGCTTTCTTT. It encodes CASSFGQGISEAFF. The full variable domain, rest sourced from reference TRBV7-9 and TRBJ1-1, is DTGVSQNPRHKITKRGQNVTFRCDPISEHNRLYWYRQTLGQGPEFLTYFQNEAQLEKSRLLSDRFSAERPKGSFSTLEIQRTEQGDSAMYLCASSFGQGISEAFFGQGTRLTVV.

This rearrangement joins TRBV30 to TRBJ1-1; 7 nucleotides match TRBD1. The germline CDR1 and CDR2 sequences are GTSNPN and SVGIG (reference sequence). V lost 2 bases to trimming and J lost 1 base; unmatched junction nucleotides: 1. This CDR3 spans 13 amino acids. Written as DNA, the CDR3 is TGTGCCTGGAGTTGGACAGGGAACACTGAAGCTTTCTTT. Translating gives CAWSWTGNTEAFF.

The rearrangement joins TRBV30 to TRBJ1-4; no clear D. The CDR3 sequence is 12 residues long. V was pared by 2 bases and J by 8 bases, with 9 bases between. Germline CDR1 GTSNPN, CDR2 SVGIG (reference sequence). This CDR3 reads CAWSPLGEKLFF. Written as DNA, the CDR3 is TGTGCCTGGAGTCCGCTAGGCGAAAAACTGTTTTTT.

This sequence joins TRBV3-1 (or the pseudogene TRBV3-2) and TRBJ1-3, with D possibly being TRBD1 (5 bases). The CDR3 sequence is 15 residues long. Trimming left V 4 bases short and J 1 base short, with 11 bases between. CDR1 and CDR2 (germline): LGHDT, YNNKEL (reference sequence). CDR3 in DNA: TGTGCCAGCAGCCCACGGGGGGGGTCTGGAAACACCATATATTTT. Protein sequence: CASSPRGGSGNTIYF.

This clone has more than one count but fewer than ten. The chain uses TRBV6-5 and TRBJ1-4; D is unresolved. Deletions cut 4 bases from V and 2 bases from J, with 8 bases between. CDR1 and CDR2 (germline): MNHEY, SVGAGI. The CDR3 has 14 residues. CDR3 DNA sequence: TGTGCCAGCAGTTCTACGGATACTAATGAAAAACTGTTTTTT. Its translation is CASSSTDTNEKLFF.

The CDR3 DNA reads as TGTGCCTGGAGTGTACCCGGCAGCGGGGGTCAGCCCCAGCATTTT. Translation gives CAWSVPGSGGQPQHF. This chain connects TRBV30 to TRBJ1-5, with D possibly TRBD1 on 5 matching bases. Between the trimmed V and J ends, which lost 0 bases and 6 bases, there was a span of 15 bases. The CDR3 sequence is 15 residues long. Looked up from germline, CDR1 is GTSNPN and CDR2 is SVGIG (reference sequence).

This chain links TRBV1 with TRBJ1-2; the DNA was not compared with TRBD1, the D call given in the table. TRBV1 has pseudogene status. This CDR3 comprises 16 residues. The CDR3 region has the DNA TGCACCAGCAGGGGGCGCAGGGTATTAGCTAACTATGGCTACACCTTC. Translated, it gives CTSRGRRVLANYGYTF.